Each of the 23 T cell receptor beta chains below was sequenced from the same sample in a study of blood T cell repertoires in COVID-19. Measured with immunoSEQ multiplex PCR; TCRdb has only the in-frame clones, and not every one. The top ten hold about 8.8% of the sample, which has some 270,000 clones, about 89% seen once. Sequenced: peripheral blood. These receptors were obtained from a man aged 40-49 years with active or convalescent COVID-19.

In the case of this clone: The sample contains more than one DNA sequence encoding this CDR3. This chain connects TRBV3-1 (or the pseudogene TRBV3-2) to TRBJ1-6; no reliable D call. The ends were cut back, 0 bases at V and 8 bases at J, with 8 bases in the middle. CDR1 and CDR2 (germline): LGHDT, YNNKEL (reference sequence). The CDR3 has 14 amino acids. DNA of the CDR3: TGTGCCAGCAGCCAAGAACGGAGAGATTCACCCCTCCACTTT. It specifies CASSQERRDSPLHF.

This chain links TRBV7-3 with TRBJ2-7; no reliable D call. V was trimmed by 2 bases and J by 6 bases, leaving 14 bases between them. The CDR3 consists of 14 residues. Germline CDR1 reads SGHTA; CDR2 reads FQGTGA. Written as DNA, the CDR3 is TGTGCCAGCAGCTTAGGTCCTAGGCCGTCCGAGCAGTACTTC. This sequence encodes CASSLGPRPSEQYF. Complete variable domain (other parts from reference TRBV7-3 and TRBJ2-7): GAGVSQTPSNKVTEKGKYVELRCDPISGHTALYWYRQSLGQGPEFLIYFQGTGAADDSGLPNDRFFAVRPEGSVSTLKIQRTERGDSAVYLCASSLGPRPSEQYFGPGTRLTVT.

The CDR3 reads CASSPNGASRGEQYF. CDR3 bases: TGTGCCAGCAGCCCAAACGGGGCGAGCAGGGGCGAGCAGTACTTC. This chain joins TRBV7-3 and TRBJ2-7; D may be TRBD1 (6 bases). The CDR3 consists of 15 residues. Germline CDR1 and CDR2: SGHTA and FQGTGA. Trimming pared 5 bases from V and 6 bases from J, leaving 20 bases between.

This chain uses TRBV18 with TRBJ1-1; D may be TRBD1 (5 bases). The CDR3 contains 16 residues. Trimming cost V 2 bases and J 0 bases, with 13 bases left between them. The germline CDR1 and CDR2 sequences are KGHSH and LQKENI. CDR3 region: CASSPARGGMNTEAFF. As DNA, the CDR3 is TGTGCCAGCTCACCAGCACGGGGGGGTATGAACACTGAAGCTTTCTTT. The entire variable domain, with the rest obtained from reference TRBV18 and TRBJ1-1, is as follows: NAGVMQNPRHLVRRRGQEARLRCSPMKGHSHVYWYRQLPEEGLKFMVYLQKENIIDESGMPKERFSAEFPKEGPSILRIQQVVRGDSAAYFCASSPARGGMNTEAFFGQGTRLTVV.

CDR3 DNA sequence: TGTGCCACTTCCGACTACCGGGGTGAGCAGTTCTTC. The encoded protein is CATSDYRGEQFF. The chain carries TRBV27 and TRBJ2-1; D might be TRBD2 (5 bases). Germline assignment: CDR1 MNHEY and CDR2 SMNVEV (reference sequence). The CDR3 contains 12 residues. V was shortened by 10 bases and J by 9 bases, with 16 bases between the two germline ends.

The genes are TRBV7-3 and TRBJ2-5; D is possibly TRBD1 (5 bases). The CDR3 covers 16 residues. V lost 1 base and J lost 4, with 16 bases in between. Per germline, CDR1 SGHTA and CDR2 FQGTGA. The CDR3, as DNA: TGTGCCAGCAGCTTAATCGGTCCAGGGAAGGGAGAGACCCAGTACTTC. It specifies CASSLIGPGKGETQYF.

This clone was observed many times. V gene TRBV4-2 combines with J gene TRBJ2-1; perhaps TRBD2 as D (5 bases). The CDR3 contains 14 residues. With 0 bases removed from V and 8 bases from J, the gap between germline ends came to 11 bases. Germline CDR1 is LGHNA and CDR2 is YNFKEQ. The CDR3 sequence: CASSQEGVGYEQFF. In nucleotides, the CDR3 is TGTGCCAGCAGCCAAGAGGGAGTTGGGTATGAGCAGTTCTTC.

The chain uses TRBV19 and TRBJ1-1, with a tentative D call TRBD1 (6 bases). V shed 1 base and J shed 8 bases, with 11 bases lying between them. Germline V gene data show CDR1 as LNHDA and CDR2 as SQIVND (reference sequence). The CDR3 totals 13 residues. The CDR3 nucleotides read TGTGCCAGTAGTATAGGATACAGGGTAGAAGCTTTCTTT. This gives the protein CASSIGYRVEAFF. The variable domain in full, with the rest retrieved from reference TRBV19 and TRBJ1-1, is DGGITQSPKYLFRKEGQNVTLSCEQNLNHDAMYWYRQDPGQGLRLIYYSQIVNDFQKGDIAEGYSVSREKKESFPLTVTSAQKNPTAFYLCASSIGYRVEAFFGQGTRLTVV.

The chain employs TRBV7-9 and TRBJ2-2; TRBD2 matches 9 bases. Germline CDR1 is SEHNR and CDR2 is FQNEAQ (reference sequence). The CDR3 sequence is 17 residues long. J was trimmed by 5 bases and V by 5 bases; bases with no gene match: 12. The CDR3 nucleotides read TGTGCCAGCAGCCGTCGTGCGGCGGGAGGGGATACCGGGGAGCTGTTTTTT. Amino acid sequence: CASSRRAAGGDTGELFF.

V usage is TRBV30 and J usage is TRBJ2-2; 9 nucleotides line up with TRBD1. Germline assignment: CDR1 GTSNPN and CDR2 SVGIG (reference sequence). Unmatched junction bases numbered 10, after V lost 8 bases and J lost 0 bases. The CDR3 length is 16 residues. CDR3 loop: CAGTGGRGSNTGELFF. The CDR3 region has the DNA TGTGCCGGTACAGGGGGCAGGGGTTCGAACACCGGGGAGCTGTTTTTT.

The chain uses TRBV5-5 and TRBJ2-1; 8 bases align to TRBD1. The CDR3 has 15 residues. V shed 4 bases and J 5 bases; nucleotides not matched to a gene: 8. In germline, CDR1 is SGHKS, CDR2 YYEKEE (reference sequence). The CDR3 is CASSRSGQGNNEQFF. The CDR3 coding sequence is TGTGCCAGCAGCCGATCTGGACAGGGAAACAATGAGCAGTTCTTC.

The chain has TRBV2 and TRBJ2-5; 11 bases are a match to TRBD1. V dropped 9 bases and J dropped 4; count of bases not matched to a gene: 1. Germline V gene data show CDR1 as SNHLY and CDR2 as FYNNEI. CDR3 length: 12 residues. CDR3 DNA sequence: TGTGCCAGTGGGACAGGGGGAGAGACCCAGTACTTC. It translates to CASGTGGETQYF.

The chain employs TRBV30 and TRBJ2-7, with D maybe TRBD2 (5 bases). The germline CDR1 and CDR2 sequences are GTSNPN and SVGIG (reference sequence). The CDR3 is 14 amino acids. Trimming stripped 3 bases from V and 4 bases from J, with 16 bases between. CDR3: CAWRWGDTSYEQYF. The CDR3 DNA reads TGTGCCTGGAGATGGGGAGACACTTCTTACGAGCAGTACTTC.

The V gene is TRBV24-1, the J gene TRBJ2-2; TRBD1 matches at 8 bases. Losses at the gene ends were 7 bases for V and 5 bases for J; bases not matched to a gene: 2. The CDR3 has 13 amino acids. The V gene's germline CDR1 is KGHDR and CDR2 SFDVKD. The CDR3: CATRTGETGELFF. CDR3 sequence (DNA): TGTGCCACCAGGACAGGGGAAACCGGGGAGCTGTTTTTT.

The chain's CDR3 is CAWSVPTYTGELFF. The CDR3 nucleotides are TGTGCCTGGAGTGTTCCTACCTACACCGGGGAGCTGTTTTTT. J is TRBJ2-2 and V is TRBV30; no reliable D call. With 0 bases removed from V and 3 bases from J, the gap between germline ends came to 8 bases. Germline V gene data show CDR1 as GTSNPN and CDR2 as SVGIG (reference sequence). The CDR3 is made up of 14 amino acids.

CDR3 sequence reads: CASSYNRDGYTF. The DNA of the CDR3 is TGCGCCAGCAGCTATAACAGGGATGGCTACACCTTC. V and J are TRBV5-1 and TRBJ1-2, with D perhaps TRBD1 (6 bases). V was pared by 3 bases and J by 6 bases, with 9 bases between. CDR1 is SGHRS and CDR2 is YFSETQ in the germline V gene. This CDR3 is 12 amino acids long.

This chain uses TRBV7-8 with TRBJ2-7; 9 bases map to TRBD1. V lost 5 bases and J lost 6; bases outside the gene matches: 8. CDR3 length: 14 residues. Germline V gene sequence: CDR1 SGHVS, CDR2 FQNEAQ. The chain's CDR3 is CASSARDREVEQYF. The DNA for the CDR3 is TGTGCCAGCAGCGCACGGGACAGGGAAGTCGAGCAGTACTTC.

CDR3 DNA: TGTGCCAGCAACGCTACGGACCACAAGGGCGGGATATATGGCTACACCTTC. Protein: CASNATDHKGGIYGYTF. J is TRBJ1-2 and V is TRBV21-1. TRBV21-1 is an annotated pseudogene. The CDR3 spans 17 residues.

The V and J genes are TRBV6-1 and TRBJ2-3; 9 bases are shared with TRBD1. With V trimmed by 4 bases and J by 4 bases, 12 bases remained unmatched. The CDR3 length is 17 residues. The V gene's germline CDR1 is MNHNS and CDR2 SASEGT. The CDR3 reads CASSVEDRGLVSDTQYF. CDR3 sequence (DNA): TGTGCCAGCAGTGTAGAAGACAGGGGGTTGGTATCAGATACGCAGTATTTT.

The chain uses TRBV29-1 and TRBJ2-5; 7 positions agree with TRBD1. Germline lookup yields CDR1 SQVTM and CDR2 ANQGSEA. V was clipped by 2 bases and J by 4 bases; unmatched bases: 10. The CDR3 is 15 amino acids. The CDR3 spells CSVERSSDRSETQYF. The CDR3 DNA is TGCAGCGTTGAAAGGTCTTCGGACAGGTCAGAGACCCAGTACTTC. Full variable domain (remainder filled in from reference TRBV29-1 and TRBJ2-5): SAVISQKPSRDICQRGTSLTIQCQVDSQVTMMFWYRQQPGQSLTLIATANQGSEATYESGFVIDKFPISRPNLTFSTLTVSNMSPEDSSIYLCSVERSSDRSETQYFGPGTRLLVL.

The genes are TRBV3-1 (or the pseudogene TRBV3-2) and TRBJ1-2; D is unresolved. Trimming cost V 0 bases and J 6 bases, with 11 bases left between them. Germline CDR1 LGHDT, CDR2 YNNKEL (reference sequence). CDR3 size: 14 residues. The CDR3 loop reads CASSQDTQADGYTF. The CDR3 coding sequence is TGTGCCAGCAGCCAAGATACGCAGGCTGATGGCTACACCTTC.

The rearrangement links TRBV3-1 (or the pseudogene TRBV3-2) to TRBJ1-4, with no clear D. This CDR3 comprises 15 residues. Germline V CDR1 and CDR2: LGHDT, YNNKEL (reference sequence). The V and J ends lost 0 bases and 6 bases respectively, with 11 bases between them. The DNA of the CDR3 is TGTGCCAGCAGCCAAGAAGCTTATTATGATGAAAAACTGTTTTTT. Encoded protein: CASSQEAYYDEKLFF.

The chain links TRBV3-1 (or the pseudogene TRBV3-2) to TRBJ2-3; 13 bases line up with TRBD2. Germline trimming cut 3 bases from V and 3 bases from J; bases unmatched to any gene: 9. CDR3 size: 18 residues. Germline lookup yields CDR1 LGHDT and CDR2 YNNKEL (reference sequence). The chain's CDR3 is CASSQRTSGRLSTDTQYF. The CDR3 region has the DNA TGTGCCAGCAGCCAGAGGACTAGCGGGAGATTGTCGACAGATACGCAGTATTTT.